Below are 22 T cell receptor beta chains sequenced from a single sample in a study of blood T cells in healthy people across ages. Combining a sample-barcoded 5' primer with a J-beta primer mix, a second PCR ran for roughly 7 to 12 cycles. TCRdb re-called the 5' RACE reads with MiXCR, one entry per CDR3 protein. The data show 600,000 to 850,000 distinct CDR3 sequences, roughly 47% seen once. The sequenced sample consisted of blood. These receptors all stem from a woman aged 55-69 years in good health.

The V gene is TRBV14, the J gene TRBJ2-3; the D gene could be TRBD1 or TRBD2 (6 bases each). V was cut by 4 bases and J by 2 bases, with 16 bases left in between. Germline V gives CDR1 SGHDN, CDR2 FVKESK. The CDR3 length is 16 residues. The CDR3 region is CASSPHGGRSTDTQYF. CDR3 DNA: TGTGCCAGCAGCCCGCATGGGGGGCGGTCCACAGATACGCAGTATTTT.

To note about this clonotype: At one end the junction does not follow the germline gene, possibly because of a read error. The chain is built from TRBV10-3 and TRBJ2-3; weak D call: TRBD2 (6 bases). In germline, CDR1 is ENHRY, CDR2 SYGVKD. The CDR3 is 14 residues long. The CDR3 nucleotides read TGTGTCATCAGTGAAAGGAGGGACACAGATACGCAGTATTTT. This gives the protein CVISERRDTDTQYF.

This clonotype came up a few times. The chain carries TRBV29-1 and TRBJ2-5; D not resolved. The CDR3 consists of 15 residues. Germline V gene data show CDR1 as SQVTM and CDR2 as ANQGSEA. V was trimmed by 3 bases and J by 0 bases, leaving 14 bases between them. CDR3 region: CSVDLAKKDQETQYF. CDR3 sequence (DNA): TGCAGCGTTGACCTGGCCAAGAAGGACCAAGAGACCCAGTACTTC.

This clonotype was seen many times. The CDR3 nucleotides read TGCAGCGTTGAAGTTTGGACTAGCGGGAGGAACAATGAGCAGTTCTTC. Amino acids: CSVEVWTSGRNNEQFF. The rearrangement links TRBV29-1 to TRBJ2-1, with 14 bases aligning to TRBD2. V was pared by 1 base and J by 5 bases, with 4 bases of the junction left unmatched. The CDR3 sequence is 16 residues long. Germline CDR1 is SQVTM and CDR2 is ANQGSEA.

The chain combines TRBV10-3 with TRBJ1-2, with D possibly TRBD1 on 5 matching bases. The CDR3 spans 13 residues. Trimming cost V 4 bases and J 4 bases, with 10 bases left between them. CDR1 is ENHRY and CDR2 is SYGVKD in the germline V gene. Here the CDR3 DNA reads TGTGCCATCAGTGCGGGGGGAACCTATGGCTACACCTTC. The encoded protein is CAISAGGTYGYTF.

The chain combines TRBV28 with TRBJ2-7; D unclear. The length of the CDR3 is 14 residues. The V end was cut by 1 base, the J end by 4 bases, with 11 bases between. Germline V gene data show CDR1 as MDHEN and CDR2 as SYDVKM. CDR3 region: CASSLLSSRYEQYF. DNA for the CDR3: TGTGCCAGCAGTTTATTGTCTAGTCGGTACGAGCAGTACTTC. Full variable domain (missing parts from reference TRBV28 and TRBJ2-7): DVKVTQSSRYLVKRTGEKVFLECVQDMDHENMFWYRQDPGLGLRLIYFSYDVKMKEKGDIPEGYSVSREKKERFSLILESASTNQTSMYLCASSLLSSRYEQYFGPGTRLTVT.

This clonotype was observed a few times. The chain recombines TRBV20-1 with TRBJ2-3; TRBD2 aligns across 9 bases. Germline trimming cut 4 bases from V and 1 base from J; bases unmatched to any gene: 15. This CDR3 has 18 residues. Germline CDR1 reads DFQATT; CDR2 reads SNEGSKA (reference sequence). This CDR3 reads CSANLDAGGVRGTDTQYF. CDR3 bases: TGCAGTGCTAATCTCGACGCGGGGGGGGTGAGGGGCACAGATACGCAGTATTTT.

The chain employs TRBV20-1 and TRBJ1-1; D is perhaps TRBD1 (5 bases). The CDR3 spans 13 residues. Germline V gene lookup returns CDR1 DFQATT and CDR2 SNEGSKA (reference sequence). Trimming stripped 3 bases from V and 0 bases from J, with 8 bases between. The CDR3 DNA sequence: TGCAGTGCTAGTGGGACCGTGAACACTGAAGCTTTCTTT. This encodes CSASGTVNTEAFF.

J is TRBJ2-2 and V is TRBV3-1; D uncertain. The germline V gene encodes CDR1 LGHDT and CDR2 YNNKEL (reference sequence). This CDR3 has 13 amino acids. Trimming pared 6 bases from V and 10 bases from J, leaving 15 bases between. The CDR3 DNA sequence: TGTGCCAGCAGTATTGACATCCTCAAGGAGCTGTTTTTT. It translates to CASSIDILKELFF. The variable domain in full, completed from reference TRBV3-1 and TRBJ2-2, reads DTAVSQTPKYLVTQMGNDKSIKCEQNLGHDTMYWYKQDSKKFLKIMFSYNNKELIINETVPNRFSPKSPDKAHLNLHINSLELGDSAVYFCASSIDILKELFFGEGSRLTVL.

The rearrangement links TRBV2 to TRBJ2-1; D may match TRBD1 or TRBD2 (5 bases each). Germline V gives CDR1 SNHLY, CDR2 FYNNEI. The CDR3 consists of 13 residues. The V and J ends lost 7 bases and 7 bases respectively, with 14 bases between them. The CDR3 region is CASTEQGGNEQFF. The DNA of the CDR3 is TGTGCCAGCACGGAGCAGGGCGGGAATGAGCAGTTCTTC.

The genes are TRBV7-2 and TRBJ2-3, with 8 bases identical to TRBD2. V dropped 0 bases and J dropped 1; count of bases not matched to a gene: 15. The germline CDR1 and CDR2 sequences are SGHTA and FQGNSA. CDR3 size: 20 residues. The CDR3 sequence: CASSLAEGVSGIKRTDTQYF. CDR3 bases: TGTGCCAGCAGCTTAGCGGAGGGAGTTAGCGGGATAAAACGCACAGATACGCAGTATTTT. The entire variable domain, with the rest obtained from reference TRBV7-2 and TRBJ2-3, is as follows: GAGVSQSPSNKVTEKGKDVELRCDPISGHTALYWYRQSLGQGLEFLIYFQGNSAPDKSGLPSDRFSAERTGGSVSTLTIQRTQQEDSAVYLCASSLAEGVSGIKRTDTQYFGPGTRLTVL.

This clonotype occurred many times. The rearrangement joins TRBV29-1 to TRBJ2-7; 8 nucleotides line up with TRBD1. The germline gives CDR1 SQVTM, CDR2 ANQGSEA. The CDR3 runs to 15 residues. The V gene end was trimmed by 6 bases and the J gene end by 3 bases; junction bases not matched to a gene: 13. CDR3 bases: TGCAGCGTCGGGTGGAGAAGGGACAGGCTCTACGAGCAGTACTTC. Residues: CSVGWRRDRLYEQYF.

This clonotype was counted at least ten times. The V call is TRBV12-3 or TRBV12-4, the J call TRBJ2-1, with TRBD2 matching over 7 bases. The junction had 8 bases not matched to a gene; V was cut back by 5 bases and J by 7 bases. The CDR3 contains 14 residues. DNA of the CDR3: TGTGCCAGCAGTACCCGACTAGCTGGTAATGAGCAGTTCTTC. Amino acid sequence: CASSTRLAGNEQFF.

V usage is TRBV7-2 and J usage is TRBJ2-7; D is possibly TRBD1 (6 bases). Trimming took 6 bases from V and 3 from J, leaving 15 bases between them. This CDR3 region has 14 residues. Per germline, CDR1 SGHTA and CDR2 FQGNSA. CDR3 loop: CASREQGPIYEQYF. CDR3 coding DNA: TGTGCCAGCAGGGAACAGGGCCCCATCTACGAGCAGTACTTC. Variable domain in full (rest from reference TRBV7-2 and TRBJ2-7): GAGVSQSPSNKVTEKGKDVELRCDPISGHTALYWYRQSLGQGLEFLIYFQGNSAPDKSGLPSDRFSAERTGGSVSTLTIQRTQQEDSAVYLCASREQGPIYEQYFGPGTRLTVT.

The chain employs TRBV6-5 and TRBJ2-1; a possible D gene is TRBD1 (6 bases). The CDR3 is 15 residues long. Trimming took off 2 bases at V and 0 bases at J, with 8 bases between the two ends. Germline CDR1 and CDR2: MNHEY and SVGAGI. CDR3 sequence reads: CASSYGTLSYNEQFF. The CDR3 DNA reads as TGTGCCAGCAGTTACGGGACACTCTCCTACAATGAGCAGTTCTTC.

The gene calls are TRBV11-2 and TRBJ2-1, with 10 bases fitting TRBD2. CDR1 SGHAT and CDR2 FQNNGV come from the germline V gene. The J segment lost 6 bases and the V segment lost 5 bases, leaving 10 bases of the junction unmatched. The length of the CDR3 is 16 residues. CDR3 bases: TGTGCCAGCAGCCCTCACCTAGCGGGAGTCAGCAATGAGCAGTTCTTC. Translated: CASSPHLAGVSNEQFF.

The chain employs TRBV5-1 and TRBJ2-5; 7 bases map to TRBD1. After removal of 6 bases from V and 5 bases from J, the junction contained 10 bases not matched to a gene. The CDR3 is made up of 14 amino acids. In germline, CDR1 is SGHRS, CDR2 YFSETQ. The CDR3 bases are TGCGCCAGCACCTACATAACAGGGGTCGAGACCCAGTACTTC. Encoded protein: CASTYITGVETQYF.

This clonotype came up a few times. The chain has TRBV20-1 and TRBJ2-3; D possibly corresponds to TRBD2 (5 bases). Germline V gives CDR1 DFQATT, CDR2 SNEGSKA (reference sequence). This CDR3 has 16 amino acids. V dropped 3 bases and J dropped 2 bases, with 18 bases sitting between them. The CDR3 DNA reads as TGCAGTGCTAGCGCGGCTAGCCTGGGTCTCACAGATACGCAGTATTTT. Encoded protein: CSASAASLGLTDTQYF.

For this clonotype: A much larger clone lies one base from this, so it may be a read error. The CDR3 DNA is TGTGCCAGCAGTCGTACCACAGATATGCAGTATTTT. It translates to CASSRTTDMQYF. The J gene is TRBJ2-3, the V gene TRBV12-3 or TRBV12-4; D is ambiguous. The CDR3 consists of 12 residues.

V gene TRBV29-1 combines with J gene TRBJ1-1; no firm D call. Trimming pared 1 base from V and 1 base from J, leaving 7 bases between. Germline CDR1 is SQVTM and CDR2 is ANQGSEA. The CDR3 spans 13 residues. The CDR3 protein is CSVEVQSNTEAFF. The CDR3 coding sequence is TGCAGCGTTGAAGTACAATCGAACACTGAAGCTTTCTTT.

The gene calls are TRBV28 and TRBJ1-2; 12 nucleotides align to TRBD1. This CDR3 region has 14 residues. V trimming: 6 bases; J trimming: 5 bases; junction bases outside the gene matches: 4. CDR1 MDHEN and CDR2 SYDVKM come from the germline V gene. CDR3 residues: CASRGTGGRYGYTF. The CDR3 DNA sequence: TGTGCCAGCAGGGGGACAGGGGGCAGATATGGCTACACCTTC.

The chain uses TRBV7-2 and TRBJ2-1; 13 positions agree with TRBD2. Germline V gene sequence: CDR1 SGHTA, CDR2 FQGNSA. V trimming: 5 bases; J trimming: 8 bases; junction bases outside the gene matches: 9. CDR3 length: 16 amino acids. The CDR3 protein is CASSASLAGGRYEQFF. DNA of the CDR3: TGTGCCAGCAGCGCCTCACTAGCGGGGGGGCGGTATGAGCAGTTCTTC.